This T cell receptor beta chain came from a study of CD8 T cell repertoires and HIV-1 epitope variants. Study-wide context: T cells were stimulated with Twenty-five Gag and Nef peptides separately. Tested: three Gag epitope families, Nef HW9 and YT9. Controls were a CMV, EBV and flu pool, Ebola AY9, and no peptide.

This clone was counted between two and nine times. What it binds is not known. Method: immunoSEQ multiplex PCR; TCRdb's copy keeps in-frame clones and lacks some. The sample has about 5,000 clones, 65% to 75% seen once. CDR1 and CDR2 (germline): LNHDA, SQIVND (reference sequence). Trimming removed 3 bases from V and 2 bases from J; junction bases left unmatched: 4. The length of the CDR3 is 15 residues. Sample: cultured CD8+ T cells derived from PBMCs. V is TRBV19 and J is TRBJ2-1, with TRBD2 matching over 7 bases. The clonotype was recovered from a male donor with HIV. Here the CDR3 DNA reads TGTGCCAGTAGTATGGGGCTAGCGGCCTACAATGAGCAGTTCTTC. Translating it yields CASSMGLAAYNEQFF.